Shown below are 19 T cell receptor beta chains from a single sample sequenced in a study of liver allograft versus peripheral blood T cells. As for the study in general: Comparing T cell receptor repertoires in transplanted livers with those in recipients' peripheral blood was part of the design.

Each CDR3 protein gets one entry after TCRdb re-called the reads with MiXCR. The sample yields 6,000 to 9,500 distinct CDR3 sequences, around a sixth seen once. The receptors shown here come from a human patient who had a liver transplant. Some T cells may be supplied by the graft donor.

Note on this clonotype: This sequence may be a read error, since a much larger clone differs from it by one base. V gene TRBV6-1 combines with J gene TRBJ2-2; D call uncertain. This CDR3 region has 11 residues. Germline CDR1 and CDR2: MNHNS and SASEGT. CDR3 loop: CGSSGAGELFF. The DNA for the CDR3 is TGTGGCAGCAGTGGGGCCGGGGAGCTGTTTTTT.

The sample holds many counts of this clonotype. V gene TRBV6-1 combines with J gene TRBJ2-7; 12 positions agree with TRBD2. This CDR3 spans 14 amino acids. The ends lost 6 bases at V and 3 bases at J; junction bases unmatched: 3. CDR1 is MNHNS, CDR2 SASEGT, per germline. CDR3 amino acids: CASRGLAGYYEQYF. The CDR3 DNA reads TGTGCCAGCAGAGGACTAGCGGGGTACTACGAGCAGTACTTC.

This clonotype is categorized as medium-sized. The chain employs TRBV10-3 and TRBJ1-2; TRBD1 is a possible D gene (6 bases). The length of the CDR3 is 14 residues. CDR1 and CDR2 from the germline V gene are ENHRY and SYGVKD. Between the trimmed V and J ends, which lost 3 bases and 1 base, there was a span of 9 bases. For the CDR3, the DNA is TGTGCCATCAGTGAAGGAGGGGGTAACTATGGCTACACCTTC. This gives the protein CAISEGGGNYGYTF.

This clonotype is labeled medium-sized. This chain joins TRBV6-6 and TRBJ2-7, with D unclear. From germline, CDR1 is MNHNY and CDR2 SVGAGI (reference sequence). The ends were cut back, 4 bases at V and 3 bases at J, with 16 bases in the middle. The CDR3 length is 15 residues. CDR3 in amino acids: CASSSPPGKSYEQYF. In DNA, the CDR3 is TGTGCCAGCAGTTCCCCCCCCGGAAAGAGCTACGAGCAGTACTTC.

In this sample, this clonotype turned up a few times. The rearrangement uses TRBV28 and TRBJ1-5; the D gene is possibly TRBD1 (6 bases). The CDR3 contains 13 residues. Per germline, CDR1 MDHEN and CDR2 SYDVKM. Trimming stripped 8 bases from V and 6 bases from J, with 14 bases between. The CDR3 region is CASGRGVTQPQHF. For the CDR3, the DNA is TGTGCCAGCGGCAGGGGTGTCACTCAGCCCCAGCATTTT. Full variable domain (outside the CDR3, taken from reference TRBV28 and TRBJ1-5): DVKVTQSSRYLVKRTGEKVFLECVQDMDHENMFWYRQDPGLGLRLIYFSYDVKMKEKGDIPEGYSVSREKKERFSLILESASTNQTSMYLCASGRGVTQPQHFGDGTRLSIL.

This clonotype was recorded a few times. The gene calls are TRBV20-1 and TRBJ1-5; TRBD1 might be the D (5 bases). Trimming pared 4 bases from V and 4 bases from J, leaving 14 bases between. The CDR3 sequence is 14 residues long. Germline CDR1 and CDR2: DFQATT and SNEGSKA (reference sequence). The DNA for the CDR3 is TGCAGTGCTACAAGGGACGGACGTAATCAGCCCCAGCATTTT. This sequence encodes CSATRDGRNQPQHF.

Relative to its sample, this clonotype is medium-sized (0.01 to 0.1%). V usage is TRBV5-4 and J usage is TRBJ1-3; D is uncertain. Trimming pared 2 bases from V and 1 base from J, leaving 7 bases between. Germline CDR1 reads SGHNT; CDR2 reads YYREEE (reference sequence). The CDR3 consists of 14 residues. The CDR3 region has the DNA TGTGCCAGCAGCTTATCGGGGTCTGGAAACACCATATATTTT. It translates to CASSLSGSGNTIYF.

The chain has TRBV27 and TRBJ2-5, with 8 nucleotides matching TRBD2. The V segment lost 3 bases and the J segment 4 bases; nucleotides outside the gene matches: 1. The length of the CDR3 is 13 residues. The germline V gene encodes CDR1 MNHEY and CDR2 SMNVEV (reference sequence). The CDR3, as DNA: TGTGCCAGCAGTTTCGGGGGGGGAGAGACCCAGTACTTC. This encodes CASSFGGGETQYF.

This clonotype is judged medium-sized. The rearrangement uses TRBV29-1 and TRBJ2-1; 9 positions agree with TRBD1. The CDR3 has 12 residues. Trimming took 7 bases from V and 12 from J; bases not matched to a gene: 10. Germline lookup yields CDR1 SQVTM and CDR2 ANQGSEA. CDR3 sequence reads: CSDRTGALAQFF. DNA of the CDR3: TGCAGCGACAGGACAGGGGCCTTAGCGCAGTTCTTC.

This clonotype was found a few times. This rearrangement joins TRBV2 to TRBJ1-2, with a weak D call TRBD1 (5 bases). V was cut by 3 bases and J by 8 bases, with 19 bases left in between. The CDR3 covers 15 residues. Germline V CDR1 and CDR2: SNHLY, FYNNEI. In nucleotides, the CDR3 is TGTGCCAGCAGTGATCGGGAGGGAGGGACCCGAGGCTACACCTTC. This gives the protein CASSDREGGTRGYTF.

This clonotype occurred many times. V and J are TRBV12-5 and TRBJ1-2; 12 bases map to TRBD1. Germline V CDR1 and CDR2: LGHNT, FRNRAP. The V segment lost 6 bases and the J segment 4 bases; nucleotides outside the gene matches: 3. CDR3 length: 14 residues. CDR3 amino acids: CASGGQGAAYGYTF. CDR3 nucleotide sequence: TGTGCTAGTGGGGGACAGGGGGCGGCCTATGGCTACACCTTC.

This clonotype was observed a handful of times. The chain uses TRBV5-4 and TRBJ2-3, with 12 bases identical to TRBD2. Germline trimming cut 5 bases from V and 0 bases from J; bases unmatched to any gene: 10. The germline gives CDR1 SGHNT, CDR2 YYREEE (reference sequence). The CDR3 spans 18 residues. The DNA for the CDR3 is TGTGCCAGCAGTCTAGCGGGGGGGCGCGTCATAAGCACAGATACGCAGTATTTT. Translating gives CASSLAGGRVISTDTQYF.

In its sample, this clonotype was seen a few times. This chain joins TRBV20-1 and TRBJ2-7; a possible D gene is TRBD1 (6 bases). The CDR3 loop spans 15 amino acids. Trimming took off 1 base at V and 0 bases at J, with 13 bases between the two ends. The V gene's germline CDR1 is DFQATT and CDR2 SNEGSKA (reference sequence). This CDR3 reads CSARVLSDSSYEQYF. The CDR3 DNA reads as TGCAGTGCTAGAGTACTTTCGGACAGCTCCTACGAGCAGTACTTC.

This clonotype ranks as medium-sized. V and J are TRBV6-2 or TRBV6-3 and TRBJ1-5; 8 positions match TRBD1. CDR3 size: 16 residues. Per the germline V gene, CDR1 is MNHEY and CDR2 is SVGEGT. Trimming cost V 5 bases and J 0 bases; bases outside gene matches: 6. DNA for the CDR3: TGTGCCAGCAGTGTCCAGGGGGCCTATAGCAATCAGCCCCAGCATTTT. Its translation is CASSVQGAYSNQPQHF.

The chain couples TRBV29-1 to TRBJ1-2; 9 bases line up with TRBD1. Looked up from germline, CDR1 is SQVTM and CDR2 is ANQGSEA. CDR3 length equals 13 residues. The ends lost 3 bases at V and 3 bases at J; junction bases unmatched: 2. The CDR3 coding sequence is TGCAGCGTTGAGACAGGGGGTTACTATGGCTACACCTTC. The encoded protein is CSVETGGYYGYTF.

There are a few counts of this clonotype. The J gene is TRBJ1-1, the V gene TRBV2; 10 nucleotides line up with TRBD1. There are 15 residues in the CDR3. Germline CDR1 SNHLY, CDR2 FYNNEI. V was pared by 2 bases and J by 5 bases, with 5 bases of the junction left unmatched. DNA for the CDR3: TGTGCCAGCAGTGAACGACAGGGGGCGCGAACTGAAGCTTTCTTT. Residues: CASSERQGARTEAFF.

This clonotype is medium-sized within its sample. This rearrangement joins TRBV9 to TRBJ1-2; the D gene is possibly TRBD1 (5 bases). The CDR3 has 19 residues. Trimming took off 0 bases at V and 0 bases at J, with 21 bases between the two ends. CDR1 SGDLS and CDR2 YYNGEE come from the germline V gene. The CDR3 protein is CASSVGWGTAFQANYGYTF. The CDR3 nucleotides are TGTGCCAGCAGCGTAGGATGGGGGACGGCGTTCCAAGCTAACTATGGCTACACCTTC.

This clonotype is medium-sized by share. CDR3: CASSEGIPIYGYTF. Written as DNA, the CDR3 is TGTGCCAGCAGTGAAGGAATCCCAATTTATGGCTACACCTTC. The rearrangement links TRBV6-1 to TRBJ1-2, with D uncertain. CDR1 is MNHNS, CDR2 SASEGT, per germline. This CDR3 region has 14 residues. The V end was cut by 1 base, the J end by 5 bases, with 11 bases between.

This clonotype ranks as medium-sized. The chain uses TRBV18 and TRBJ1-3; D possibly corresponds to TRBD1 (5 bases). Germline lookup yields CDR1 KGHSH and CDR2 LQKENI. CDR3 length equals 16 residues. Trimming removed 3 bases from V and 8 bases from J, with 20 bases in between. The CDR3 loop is CASSPTTAQAQDTIYF. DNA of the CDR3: TGTGCCAGCTCACCGACGACGGCACAGGCTCAGGACACCATATATTTT. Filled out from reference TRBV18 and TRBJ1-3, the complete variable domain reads NAGVMQNPRHLVRRRGQEARLRCSPMKGHSHVYWYRQLPEEGLKFMVYLQKENIIDESGMPKERFSAEFPKEGPSILRIQQVVRGDSAAYFCASSPTTAQAQDTIYFGEGSWLTVV.